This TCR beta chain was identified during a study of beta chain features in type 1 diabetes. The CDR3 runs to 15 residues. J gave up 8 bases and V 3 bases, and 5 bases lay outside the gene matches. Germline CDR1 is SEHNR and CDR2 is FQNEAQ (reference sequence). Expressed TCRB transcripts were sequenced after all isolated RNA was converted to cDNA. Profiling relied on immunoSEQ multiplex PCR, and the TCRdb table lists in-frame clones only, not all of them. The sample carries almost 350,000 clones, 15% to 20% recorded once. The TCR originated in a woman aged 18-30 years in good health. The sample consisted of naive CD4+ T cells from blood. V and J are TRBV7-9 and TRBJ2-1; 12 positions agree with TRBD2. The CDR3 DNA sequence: TGTGCCAGCAGCTTCCGACTAGCGGGAGCCGATGAGCAGTTCTTC. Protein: CASSFRLAGADEQFF.